The rows below give T cell receptor beta chains drawn from one sample of a study of blood T cell repertoires in COVID-19. The repertoire was sequenced with immunoSEQ multiplex PCR; TCRdb's copy has only in-frame clones and lacks some. The sample records more than 200,000 clones, approximately 90% being singletons. Material: peripheral blood. The receptor source for this set is a man between 65 and 85 years old with acute or convalescent COVID-19. The CDR3 runs from the conserved cysteine through the conserved F or W. A row's size may be missing; if present it is once, few, many or a size class.

NA | TRBJ1-1 | TRBV2 | CASSDWTANTEAFF
NA | TRBJ2-5 | TRBV5-1 | CASSLGADRGETQYF
NA | TRBJ1-2 | TRBV27 | CASSSLLNLNYGYTF
NA | TRBJ2-1 | TRBV29-1 | CSVDLAGGRSIYNEQFF
NA | TRBJ2-5 | TRBV24-1 | CATSRSGEESQYF
NA | TRBJ1-1 | TRBV6-5 | CASGSGQGAFREAFF
NA | TRBJ2-7 | TRBV5-1 | CASSVVQGAATYEQYF
NA | TRBJ2-7 | TRBV13 | CASSFDSSLHEQYF
NA | TRBJ1-1 | TRBV3-1/TRBV3-2 | CASSPTPYRNTEAFF
NA | TRBJ1-1 | TRBV5-1 | CASSLATVLNTEAFF
NA | TRBJ2-3 | TRBV19 | CASSMITEEAQYF
few | TRBJ2-3 | TRBV11-3 | CASSLGEDTQYF
once | TRBJ1-2 | TRBV9 | CASSARDREDYGYTF
NA | TRBJ2-2 | TRBV5-1 | CASSLQGPNTGELFF
NA | TRBJ1-4 | TRBV5-1 | CASSLAGTNEKLFF
once | TRBJ1-1 | TRBV6-5 | CASVLHLNTEAFF
NA | TRBJ2-7 | TRBV5-1 | CASSPPLESYEQYF
NA | TRBJ1-2 | TRBV5-1 | CASSLAAYRDGYTF
NA | TRBJ2-1 | TRBV19 | CASSRGTGVLAGLGNEQFF
NA | TRBJ2-3 | TRBV7-2 | CASSLGVVDTQYF
NA | TRBJ2-4 | TRBV5-8 | CASSFAVQDIQYF
NA | TRBJ2-7 | TRBV19 | CASSPHRGFRDEQYF
NA | TRBJ1-3 | TRBV30 | CAYGRSSGNTIYF
NA | TRBJ2-1 | TRBV6-5 | CASTAPGTGYNEQFF